This T cell receptor (beta chain) was recorded in a study of vaccination and CD4 T cells after COVID-19. About this clonotype itself: Its specificity is unknown.

V lost 1 base and J lost 5, with 8 bases in between. The CDR3 runs to 13 residues. Germline V gene data show CDR1 as LNHDA and CDR2 as SQIVND (reference sequence). Treatment given: roughly 10-day PBMC culture with coronavirus spike peptide pools or control peptides (ViraFEST assay). Oncomine TCR Beta short-read sequencing was applied to DNA from cultured CD4+ T cells. TCRdb called the PCR reads again in MiXCR, with one record for every CDR3 protein. Of about 20,000 distinct CDR3 sequences detected, just under 55% appear once; the ten largest clones hold 9%. The chain carries TRBV19 and TRBJ1-1; D may be TRBD1 (6 bases). The clonotype was recovered from a human donor who had recovered from COVID-19. The sequenced sample was CD4+ T cells from blood, cultured in vitro. The CDR3 sequence: CASSIVGGTEAFF. DNA for the CDR3: TGTGCCAGTAGTATAGTAGGGGGGACTGAAGCTTTCTTT. Full variable domain (remainder filled in from reference TRBV19 and TRBJ1-1): DGGITQSPKYLFRKEGQNVTLSCEQNLNHDAMYWYRQDPGQGLRLIYYSQIVNDFQKGDIAEGYSVSREKKESFPLTVTSAQKNPTAFYLCASSIVGGTEAFFGQGTRLTVV.